This entry lists 6 T cell receptor beta chains sequenced from one sample in a study of shared clonotypes between healthy human individuals. Measured with immunoSEQ multiplex PCR; TCRdb has only the in-frame clones, and not every one. The sample lists roughly 2,000,000 clones; 80% to 95% were seen once. Naive CD8 cells comprised CD45RO-negative, CCR7-positively selected cells, excluding terminally differentiated effector memory CD45RA+ cells. Sequenced: naive CD8+ T cells from PBMCs. These TCRs come from a man between 18 and 29 years old in good health. Some clones in this sample may be carry-over from other donors' samples.

The CDR3 coding sequence is TGTGCCAGTAGCGATCTAGCGGGAGGGTCCTACGAGCAGTACTTC. Its protein is CASSDLAGGSYEQYF. This sequence joins TRBV19 and TRBJ2-7, with 12 bases identical to TRBD2. This CDR3 has 15 amino acids. Germline V gene sequence: CDR1 LNHDA, CDR2 SQIVND (reference sequence). With V trimmed by 6 bases and J by 1 base, 4 bases remained unmatched. Drawing the rest from reference TRBV19 and TRBJ2-7, the complete variable domain is DGGITQSPKYLFRKEGQNVTLSCEQNLNHDAMYWYRQDPGQGLRLIYYSQIVNDFQKGDIAEGYSVSREKKESFPLTVTSAQKNPTAFYLCASSDLAGGSYEQYFGPGTRLTVT.

CDR3 nucleotides: TGTGCCAGCAAATGGGCAGGGGGGACAGATACGCAGTATTTT. Protein product: CASKWAGGTDTQYF. The rearrangement links TRBV7-9 to TRBJ2-3, with D possibly TRBD1 on 7 matching bases. V lost 7 bases to trimming and J lost 3 bases, with 14 bases between them. Germline CDR1 SEHNR, CDR2 FQNEAQ (reference sequence). The CDR3 totals 14 residues.

This sequence joins TRBV19 and TRBJ1-1, with D hard to call. Trimming took 5 bases from V and 0 from J, leaving 16 bases between them. The CDR3 runs 16 residues. CDR1 and CDR2 (germline): LNHDA, SQIVND (reference sequence). In DNA, the CDR3 is TGTGCCAGTAGTTTTTTGCTCTCCCGGGTGAACACTGAAGCTTTCTTT. Translating gives CASSFLLSRVNTEAFF.

J is TRBJ1-2 and V is TRBV6-1; no firm D call. The V and J ends lost 1 base and 5 bases respectively, with 11 bases between them. In germline, CDR1 is MNHNS, CDR2 SASEGT. The CDR3 contains 14 residues. CDR3 nucleotides: TGTGCCAGCAGTGAAGGCCGAATTTCTTATGGCTACACCTTC. It is translated as CASSEGRISYGYTF.

The chain uses TRBV19 and TRBJ2-6, with D maybe TRBD1 (5 bases). The CDR3 runs 16 residues. The germline V gene has CDR1 LNHDA and CDR2 SQIVND (reference sequence). Trimming shortened V by 11 bases and J by 0 bases, and 17 bases separated the two germline ends. The CDR3 sequence is CACATPQGSGANVLTF. CDR3 sequence (DNA): TGTGCCTGCGCAACCCCTCAGGGCTCTGGGGCCAACGTCCTGACTTTC.

This chain connects TRBV19 to TRBJ1-5; 7 nucleotides agree with TRBD1. CDR1 LNHDA and CDR2 SQIVND come from the germline V gene (reference sequence). V lost 5 bases to trimming and J lost 6 bases; unmatched junction nucleotides: 7. The CDR3 has 14 amino acids. The CDR3 nucleotides read TGTGCCAGTAGTCCTCGACAGGGAGCTCAGCCCCAGCATTTT. This translates into CASSPRQGAQPQHF.